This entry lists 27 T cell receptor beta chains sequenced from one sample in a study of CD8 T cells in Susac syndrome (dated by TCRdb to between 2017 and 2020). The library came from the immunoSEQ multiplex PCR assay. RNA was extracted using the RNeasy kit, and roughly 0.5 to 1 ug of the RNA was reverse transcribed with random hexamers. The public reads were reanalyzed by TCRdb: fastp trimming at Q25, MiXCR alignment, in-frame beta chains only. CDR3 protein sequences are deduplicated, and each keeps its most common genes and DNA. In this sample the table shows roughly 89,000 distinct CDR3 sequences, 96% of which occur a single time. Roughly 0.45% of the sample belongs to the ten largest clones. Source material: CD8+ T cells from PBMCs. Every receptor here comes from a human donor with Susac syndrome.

CDR3 protein: CASSLRDRAYEQYF. The DNA for the CDR3 is TGCGCCAGCAGCCTGCGGGACAGGGCCTACGAGCAGTACTTC. This chain links TRBV5-1 with TRBJ2-7; 9 bases match TRBD1. V lost 4 bases and J lost 2; bases outside the gene matches: 4. In germline, CDR1 is SGHRS, CDR2 YFSETQ. The CDR3 loop spans 14 amino acids.

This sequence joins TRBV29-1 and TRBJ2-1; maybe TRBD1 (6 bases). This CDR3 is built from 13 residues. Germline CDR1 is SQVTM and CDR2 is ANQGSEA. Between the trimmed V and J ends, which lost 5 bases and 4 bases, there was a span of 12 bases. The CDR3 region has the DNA TGCAGCGTTCAAACCGGACAGTACAATGAGCAGTTCTTC. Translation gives CSVQTGQYNEQFF.

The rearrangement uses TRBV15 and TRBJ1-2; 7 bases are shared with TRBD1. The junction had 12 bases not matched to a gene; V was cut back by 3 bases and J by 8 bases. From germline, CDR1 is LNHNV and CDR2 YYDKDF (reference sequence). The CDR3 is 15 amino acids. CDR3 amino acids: CATSSYRGGSMGYTF. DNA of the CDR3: TGTGCCACCAGCAGTTACAGGGGCGGGTCTATGGGCTACACCTTC.

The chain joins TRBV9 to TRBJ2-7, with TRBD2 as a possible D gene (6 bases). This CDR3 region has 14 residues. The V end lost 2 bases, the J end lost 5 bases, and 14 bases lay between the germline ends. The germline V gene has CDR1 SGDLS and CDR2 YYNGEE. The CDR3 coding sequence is TGTGCCAGCAGCGTGGAGGGGATGTTCGACGAGCAGTACTTC. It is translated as CASSVEGMFDEQYF.

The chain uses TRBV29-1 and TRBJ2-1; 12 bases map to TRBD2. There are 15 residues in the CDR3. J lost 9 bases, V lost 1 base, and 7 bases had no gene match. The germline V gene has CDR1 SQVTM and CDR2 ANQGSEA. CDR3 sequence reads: CSVEASGRAGGEQFF. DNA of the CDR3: TGCAGCGTTGAAGCTAGCGGGAGGGCCGGGGGTGAGCAGTTCTTC.

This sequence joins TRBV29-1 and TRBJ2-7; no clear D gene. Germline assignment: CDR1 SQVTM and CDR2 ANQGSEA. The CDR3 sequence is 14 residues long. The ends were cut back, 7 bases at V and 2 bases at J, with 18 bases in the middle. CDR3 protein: CSGNFSSPTYEQYF. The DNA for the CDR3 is TGCAGCGGAAACTTCAGCTCCCCCACCTACGAGCAGTACTTC.

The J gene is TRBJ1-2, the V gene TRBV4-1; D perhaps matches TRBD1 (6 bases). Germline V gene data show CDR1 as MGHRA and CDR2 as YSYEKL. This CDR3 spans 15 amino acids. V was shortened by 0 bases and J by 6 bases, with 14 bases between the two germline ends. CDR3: CASSQDPSGADGYTF. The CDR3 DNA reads TGCGCCAGCAGCCAAGATCCTTCAGGGGCCGATGGCTACACCTTC.

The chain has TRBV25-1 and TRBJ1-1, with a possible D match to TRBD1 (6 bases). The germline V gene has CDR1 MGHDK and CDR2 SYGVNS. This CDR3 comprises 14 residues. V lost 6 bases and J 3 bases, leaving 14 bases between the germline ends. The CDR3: CASRPRTADTEAFF. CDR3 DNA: TGTGCCAGCAGGCCGCGGACAGCTGACACTGAAGCTTTCTTT.

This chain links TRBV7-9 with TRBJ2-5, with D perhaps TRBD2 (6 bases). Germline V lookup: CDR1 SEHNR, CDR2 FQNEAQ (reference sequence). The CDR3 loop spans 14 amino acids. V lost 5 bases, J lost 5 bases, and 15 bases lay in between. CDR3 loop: CASSPSGGAETQYF. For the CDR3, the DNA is TGTGCCAGCAGCCCCTCGGGCGGGGCGGAGACCCAGTACTTC.

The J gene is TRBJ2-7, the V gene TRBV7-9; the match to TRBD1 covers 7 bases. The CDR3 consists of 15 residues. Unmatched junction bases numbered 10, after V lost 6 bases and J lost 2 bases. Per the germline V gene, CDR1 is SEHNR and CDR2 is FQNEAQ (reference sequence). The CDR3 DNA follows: TGTGCCAGCAGTTTCGACAGGGATTCTACCTACGAGCAGTACTTC. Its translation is CASSFDRDSTYEQYF.

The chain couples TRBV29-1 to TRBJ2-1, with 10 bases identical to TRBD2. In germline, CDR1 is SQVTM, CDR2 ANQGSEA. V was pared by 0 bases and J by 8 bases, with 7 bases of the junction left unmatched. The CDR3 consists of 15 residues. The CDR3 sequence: CSVEDPSGSGDEQFF. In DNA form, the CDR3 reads TGCAGCGTTGAAGACCCTAGCGGGAGTGGGGATGAGCAGTTCTTC.

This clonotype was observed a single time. The CDR3 region is CASSLSGISTDTQYF. The CDR3 bases are TGTGCCAGCAGCTTAAGTGGGATTAGCACAGATACGCAGTATTTT. This rearrangement joins TRBV7-2 to TRBJ2-3, with D hard to call. V shed 2 bases and J shed 0 bases, with 9 bases lying between them. The CDR3 loop spans 15 amino acids. Germline loops: CDR1 SGHTA, CDR2 FQGNSA.

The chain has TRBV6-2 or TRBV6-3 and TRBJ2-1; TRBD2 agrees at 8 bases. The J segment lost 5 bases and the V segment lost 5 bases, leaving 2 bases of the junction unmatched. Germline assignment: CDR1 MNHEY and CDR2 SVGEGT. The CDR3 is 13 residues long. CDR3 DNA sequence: TGTGCCAGCAGTGGGGGACTAGACAATGAGCAGTTCTTC. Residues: CASSGGLDNEQFF.

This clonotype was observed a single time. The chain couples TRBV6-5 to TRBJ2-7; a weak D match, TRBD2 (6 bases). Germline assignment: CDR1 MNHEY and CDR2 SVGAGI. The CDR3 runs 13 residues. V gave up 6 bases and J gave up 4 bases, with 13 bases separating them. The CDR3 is CASSLAEGYEQYF. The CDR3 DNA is TGTGCCAGCAGCCTGGCGGAGGGTTACGAGCAGTACTTC.

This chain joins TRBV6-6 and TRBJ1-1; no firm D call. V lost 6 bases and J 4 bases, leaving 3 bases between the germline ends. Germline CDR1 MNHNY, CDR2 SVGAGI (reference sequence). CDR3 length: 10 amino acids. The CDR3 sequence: CASRSTEAFF. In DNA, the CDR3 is TGTGCCAGCAGGAGCACTGAAGCTTTCTTT.

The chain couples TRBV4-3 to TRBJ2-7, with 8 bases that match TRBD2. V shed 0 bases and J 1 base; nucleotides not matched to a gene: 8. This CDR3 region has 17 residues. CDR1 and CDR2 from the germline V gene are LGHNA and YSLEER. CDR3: CASSQDRLLAASYEQYF. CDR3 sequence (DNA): TGCGCCAGCAGCCAAGATCGGCTACTAGCGGCATCCTACGAGCAGTACTTC.

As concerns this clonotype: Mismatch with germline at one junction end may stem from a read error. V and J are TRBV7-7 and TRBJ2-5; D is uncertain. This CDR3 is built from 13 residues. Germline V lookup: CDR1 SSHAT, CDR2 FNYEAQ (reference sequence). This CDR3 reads CASSRVLGETQYF. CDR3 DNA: TGTGCTAGCAGCCGGGTCCTGGGGGAGACCCAGTACTTC.

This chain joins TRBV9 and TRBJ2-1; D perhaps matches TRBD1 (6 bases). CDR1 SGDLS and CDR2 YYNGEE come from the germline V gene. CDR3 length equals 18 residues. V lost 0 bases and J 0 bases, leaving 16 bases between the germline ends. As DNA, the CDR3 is TGTGCCAGCAGCGTAGTACAGGGTGGACGAGGCTCCTACAATGAGCAGTTCTTC. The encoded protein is CASSVVQGGRGSYNEQFF. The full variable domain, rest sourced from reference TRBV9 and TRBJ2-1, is DSGVTQTPKHLITATGQRVTLRCSPRSGDLSVYWYQQSLDQGLQFLIQYYNGEERAKGNILERFSAQQFPDLHSELNLSSLELGDSALYFCASSVVQGGRGSYNEQFFGPGTRLTVL.

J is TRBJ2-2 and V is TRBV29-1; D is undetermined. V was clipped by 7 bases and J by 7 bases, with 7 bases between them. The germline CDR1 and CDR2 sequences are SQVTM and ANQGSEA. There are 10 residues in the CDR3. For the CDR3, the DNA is TGCAGCGCTTCGTTCGGGGAGCTGTTTTTT. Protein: CSASFGELFF.

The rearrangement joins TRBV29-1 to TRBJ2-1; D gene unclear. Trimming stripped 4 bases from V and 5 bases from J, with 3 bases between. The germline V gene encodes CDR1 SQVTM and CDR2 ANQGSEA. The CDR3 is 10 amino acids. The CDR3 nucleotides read TGCAGCGTTGCCCACAATGAGCAGTTCTTC. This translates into CSVAHNEQFF.

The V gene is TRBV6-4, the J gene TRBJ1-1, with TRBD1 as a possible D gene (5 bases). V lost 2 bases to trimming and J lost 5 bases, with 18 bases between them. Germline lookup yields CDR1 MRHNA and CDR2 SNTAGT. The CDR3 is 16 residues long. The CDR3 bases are TGTGCCAGCAGTGACACCTACAGGCGGCTGCCGACTGAAGCTTTCTTT. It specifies CASSDTYRRLPTEAFF.

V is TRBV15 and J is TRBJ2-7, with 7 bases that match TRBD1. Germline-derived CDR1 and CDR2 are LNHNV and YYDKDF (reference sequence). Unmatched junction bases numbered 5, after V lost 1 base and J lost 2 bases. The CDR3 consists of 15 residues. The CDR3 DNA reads TGTGCCACCAGCAGAGGACCCGGGACAGCCTACGAGCAGTACGTC. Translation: CATSRGPGTAYEQYV.

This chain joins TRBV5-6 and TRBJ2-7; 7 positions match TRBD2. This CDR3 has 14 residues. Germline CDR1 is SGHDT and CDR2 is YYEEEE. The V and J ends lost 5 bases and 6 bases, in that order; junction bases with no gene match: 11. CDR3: CASRPAGTLFEQYV. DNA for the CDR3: TGTGCCAGCAGGCCAGCGGGGACCCTCTTCGAGCAGTACGTC.

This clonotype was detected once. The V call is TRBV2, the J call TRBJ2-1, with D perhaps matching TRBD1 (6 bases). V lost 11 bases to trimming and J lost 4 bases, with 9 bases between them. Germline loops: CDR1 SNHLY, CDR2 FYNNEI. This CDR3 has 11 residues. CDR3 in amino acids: CAAGDYNEQFF. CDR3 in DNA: TGTGCCGCAGGGGATTACAATGAGCAGTTCTTC.

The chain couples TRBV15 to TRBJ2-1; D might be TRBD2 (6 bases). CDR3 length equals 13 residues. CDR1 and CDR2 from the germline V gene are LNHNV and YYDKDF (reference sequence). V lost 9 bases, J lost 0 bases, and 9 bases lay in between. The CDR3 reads CATGTSSYNEQFF. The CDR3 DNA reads TGTGCCACAGGGACTTCCTCCTACAATGAGCAGTTCTTC.

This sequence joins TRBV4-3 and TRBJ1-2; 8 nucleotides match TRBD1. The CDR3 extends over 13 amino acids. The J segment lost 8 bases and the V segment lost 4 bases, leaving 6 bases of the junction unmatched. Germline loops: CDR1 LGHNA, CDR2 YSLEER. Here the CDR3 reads CASSPSGGQGYTF. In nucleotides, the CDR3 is TGCGCCAGCAGCCCGTCAGGGGGCCAGGGCTACACCTTC.

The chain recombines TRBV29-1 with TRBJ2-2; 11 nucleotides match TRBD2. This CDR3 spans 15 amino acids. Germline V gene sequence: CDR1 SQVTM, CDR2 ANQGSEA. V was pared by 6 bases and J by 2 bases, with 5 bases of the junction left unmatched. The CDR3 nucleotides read TGCAGCGTCTCACTAGCGGGGGACAACACCGGGGAGCTGTTTTTT. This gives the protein CSVSLAGDNTGELFF.